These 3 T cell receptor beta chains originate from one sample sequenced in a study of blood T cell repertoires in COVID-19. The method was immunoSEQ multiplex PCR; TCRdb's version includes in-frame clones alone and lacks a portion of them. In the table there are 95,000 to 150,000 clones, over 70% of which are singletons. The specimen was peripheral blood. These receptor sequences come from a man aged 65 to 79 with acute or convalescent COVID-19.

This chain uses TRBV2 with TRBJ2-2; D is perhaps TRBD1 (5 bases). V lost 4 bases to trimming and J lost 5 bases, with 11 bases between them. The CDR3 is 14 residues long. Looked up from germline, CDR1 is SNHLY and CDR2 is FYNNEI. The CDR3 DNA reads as TGTGCCAGCAGTGGGGGCATGAGAACCGGGGAGCTGTTTTTT. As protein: CASSGGMRTGELFF.

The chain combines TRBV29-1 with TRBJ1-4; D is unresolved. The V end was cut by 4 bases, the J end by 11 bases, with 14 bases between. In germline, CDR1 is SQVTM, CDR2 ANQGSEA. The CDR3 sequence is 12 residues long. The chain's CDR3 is CSVVSPTEKLFF. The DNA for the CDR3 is TGCAGCGTTGTTAGTCCGACGGAGAAACTGTTTTTT.

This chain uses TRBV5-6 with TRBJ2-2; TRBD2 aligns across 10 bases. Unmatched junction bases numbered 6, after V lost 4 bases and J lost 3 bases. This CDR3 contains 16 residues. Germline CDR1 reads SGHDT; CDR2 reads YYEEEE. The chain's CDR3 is CASSPRTSGYTGELFF. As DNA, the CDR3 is TGTGCCAGCAGCCCCCGGACTAGCGGCTACACCGGGGAGCTGTTTTTT.